The entry below gives a single T cell receptor (beta chain) sequence along with its context. Its antigen is as yet unknown. Naive CD8 isolation took CD45RO-negative cells positively selected for CCR7 and excluded terminally differentiated effector memory CD45RA+ cells. Study donors comprised healthy, HIV-negative adults devoid of recent acute infection or vaccination. Using immunoSEQ multiplex PCR, the repertoire was profiled, and TCRdb retains in-frame clones only, with some absent. Here the sample spans some 2 million clones, around 96% being singletons. The data were obtained in a study of shared clonotypes between healthy human individuals. Study-wide results and limits: Shared across several donors were roughly 5% of the naive CD4 clonotypes.

The ends were cut back, 0 bases at V and 5 bases at J, with 20 bases in the middle. This CDR3 has 18 residues. The germline V gene has CDR1 SGHVS and CDR2 FQNEAQ. The chain carries TRBV7-8 and TRBJ1-5, with no clear D. The sample was naive CD8+ T cells sorted from blood. The receptor comes from a man younger than 35 in good health. The CDR3 region is CASSLALVGSPEDQPQHF. The CDR3 DNA follows: TGTGCCAGCAGCTTAGCGTTGGTGGGGAGTCCCGAAGATCAGCCCCAGCATTTT.